The next 4 T cell receptor beta chains were all read from a single sample in a study of regulatory T cells in long-lasting Graves disease (dated by TCRdb to the early 2020s). Receptor amplification or capture employed multiplex PCR. The instrument given in TCRdb is Illumina HiSeq 4000. To build TCR beta libraries, CDR3 regions were amplified by Arm-PCR using iRepertoire HTBI primers. The raw public data were reprocessed by TCRdb itself: fastp quality trimming at Q25, MiXCR clonotype calling, in-frame beta chains only. Duplicate CDR3 protein sequences are folded into a single record with the most common DNA and genes. Recorded for this sample are more than 300,000 distinct CDR3 sequences; around 19% of them occurred a single time. Together, the top ten hold 25% to 30% of the sample. The time point label, read with the paper, signifies: persistent/refractory GD, antithyroid drugs over 5 years with positive TRAb. For both TCR sequencing and RNA sequencing, RNA was extracted from PBMCs using TRIzol.

The source was peripheral blood mononuclear cells (PBMCs), collected when the disease was refractory, from a patient treated with antithyroid drugs. The origin of the receptors is a female donor with Graves disease.

The chain links TRBV7-2 to TRBJ2-3, with 9 nucleotides matching TRBD2. Germline V CDR1 and CDR2: SGHTA, FQGNSA. The CDR3 length is 15 residues. Trimming at V came to 7 bases and at J to 2 bases, leaving 7 bases not matched to a gene. The CDR3 region is CASTPGLAFTDTQYF. The CDR3 coding sequence is TGTGCCAGCACCCCGGGACTAGCATTCACAGATACGCAGTATTTT.

This clonotype was counted a few times. The chain recombines TRBV30 with TRBJ1-5; maybe TRBD1 (6 bases). V was clipped by 1 base and J by 5 bases, with 15 bases between them. CDR3 size: 15 residues. Germline lookup yields CDR1 GTSNPN and CDR2 SVGIG (reference sequence). CDR3: CAWSDGTPKDQPQHF. The CDR3 DNA is TGTGCCTGGAGTGATGGGACACCGAAGGATCAGCCCCAGCATTTT.

This clonotype was seen ten or more times. The chain carries TRBV7-3 and TRBJ1-2, with TRBD1 matching 9 bases. The V segment lost 6 bases and the J segment 4 bases; nucleotides outside the gene matches: 3. The CDR3 contains 13 residues. Germline V gene data show CDR1 as SGHTA and CDR2 as FQGTGA. In DNA form, the CDR3 reads TGTGCCAGCAGTGGGGGACAGGGCTATGGCTACACCTTC. This codes for CASSGGQGYGYTF.

For this clonotype: One base away lies a much larger clone, so this may be a sequencing read error. The J gene is TRBJ1-1, the V gene TRBV7-2; possibly TRBD1 for D (5 bases). V shed 2 bases and J shed 5 bases, with 15 bases lying between them. Germline CDR1 SGHTA, CDR2 FQGNSA. The CDR3 spans 15 residues. Here the CDR3 reads CASSLKTEGWTEAFF. The CDR3 nucleotides are TGTGCCAGCAGCTTAAAGACAGAGGGGTGGACTGAAGCTTTCTTT. Drawing the rest from reference TRBV7-2 and TRBJ1-1, the complete variable domain is GAGVSQSPSNKVTEKGKDVELRCDPISGHTALYWYRQSLGQGLEFLIYFQGNSAPDKSGLPSDRFSAERTGGSVSTLTIQRTQQEDSAVYLCASSLKTEGWTEAFFGQGTRLTVV.